This entry concerns a single TCR beta chain. The sample originates from a study of shared clonotypes between healthy human individuals. As for the study in general: Aged 18 to 49, the donors were two women and three men.

The germline V gene encodes CDR1 LNHDA and CDR2 SQIVND (reference sequence). The CDR3 is 18 amino acids. V lost 4 bases and J lost 2; bases outside the gene matches: 11. Replicate sorted-subset PCRs were loaded with around 0.2 ug DNA, about 28,000 T cell genomes. How the authors handled the data: ImmunoSEQ sequences covered only the junction and lacked quality scores; filtering therefore differed. Using immunoSEQ multiplex PCR, the repertoire was profiled, and TCRdb retains in-frame clones only, with some absent. From that table come the V and J calls and clone size; the DNA was used to work out D and trimming. Among around 1.5 million clones, nearly 99% were seen once, and the ten largest hold roughly 0.4%.

Input material: naive CD4+ T cells sorted from blood. The subset: CD45RA+ positively selected. The chain combines TRBV19 with TRBJ2-1, with 10 bases identical to TRBD2. The source of this sequence is a man younger than 45 in good health. The chain's CDR3 is CASSKRLAGVIAYNEQFF. CDR3 coding DNA: TGTGCCAGTAGTAAGCGGCTAGCGGGAGTGATTGCCTACAATGAGCAGTTCTTC.